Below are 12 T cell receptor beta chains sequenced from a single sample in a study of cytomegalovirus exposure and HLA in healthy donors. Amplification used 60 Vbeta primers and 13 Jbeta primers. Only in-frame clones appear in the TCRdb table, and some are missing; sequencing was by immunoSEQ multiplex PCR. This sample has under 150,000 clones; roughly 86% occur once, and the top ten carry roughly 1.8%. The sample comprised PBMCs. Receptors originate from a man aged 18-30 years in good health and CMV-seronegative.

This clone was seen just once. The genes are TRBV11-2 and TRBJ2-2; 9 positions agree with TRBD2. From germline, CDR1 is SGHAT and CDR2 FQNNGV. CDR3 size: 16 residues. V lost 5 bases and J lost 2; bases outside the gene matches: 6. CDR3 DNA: TGTGCCAGCAGCCGAGCGGGGGGAAAAAACACCGGGGAGCTGTTTTTT. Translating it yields CASSRAGGKNTGELFF.

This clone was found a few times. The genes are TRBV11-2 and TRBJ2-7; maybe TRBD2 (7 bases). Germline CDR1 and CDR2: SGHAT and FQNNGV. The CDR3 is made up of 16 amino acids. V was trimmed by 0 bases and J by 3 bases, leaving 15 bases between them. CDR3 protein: CASSLEFRGAIYEQYF. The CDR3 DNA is TGTGCCAGCAGCTTAGAGTTTCGGGGGGCTATCTACGAGCAGTACTTC.

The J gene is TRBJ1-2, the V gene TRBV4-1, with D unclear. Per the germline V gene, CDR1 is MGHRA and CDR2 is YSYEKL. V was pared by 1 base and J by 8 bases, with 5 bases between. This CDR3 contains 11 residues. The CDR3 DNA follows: TGCGCCAGCAGCCAAGCGGGAGGCTACACCTTC. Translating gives CASSQAGGYTF.

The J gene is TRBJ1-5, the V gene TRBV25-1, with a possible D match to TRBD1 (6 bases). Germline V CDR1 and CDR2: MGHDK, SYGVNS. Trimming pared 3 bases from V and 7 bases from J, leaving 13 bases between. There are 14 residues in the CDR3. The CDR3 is CASSEGTMLQPQHF. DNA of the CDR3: TGTGCCAGCAGTGAGGGGACAATGCTCCAGCCCCAGCATTTT.

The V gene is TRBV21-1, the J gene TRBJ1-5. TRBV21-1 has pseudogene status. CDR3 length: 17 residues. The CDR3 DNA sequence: TGTGCCAGCAGCAAACGCCCCCCGCGGGGAAAGGGCCAGCCCCAGCATTTT. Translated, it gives CASSKRPPRGKGQPQHF.

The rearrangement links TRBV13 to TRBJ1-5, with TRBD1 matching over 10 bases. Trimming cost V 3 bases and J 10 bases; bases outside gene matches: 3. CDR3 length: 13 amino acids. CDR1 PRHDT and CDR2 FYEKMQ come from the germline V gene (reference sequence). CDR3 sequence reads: CASSLRTGGPQHF. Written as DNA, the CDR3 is TGTGCCAGCAGCTTGAGGACAGGGGGACCCCAGCATTTT.

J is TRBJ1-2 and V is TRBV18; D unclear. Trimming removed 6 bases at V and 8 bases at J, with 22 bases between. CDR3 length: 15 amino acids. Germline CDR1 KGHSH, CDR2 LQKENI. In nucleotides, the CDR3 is TGTGCCAGCTCCCCCTTAGGTGGAGGGATGGACGGCTACACCTTC. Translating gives CASSPLGGGMDGYTF. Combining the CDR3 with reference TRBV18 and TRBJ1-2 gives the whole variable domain NAGVMQNPRHLVRRRGQEARLRCSPMKGHSHVYWYRQLPEEGLKFMVYLQKENIIDESGMPKERFSAEFPKEGPSILRIQQVVRGDSAAYFCASSPLGGGMDGYTFGSGTRLTVV.

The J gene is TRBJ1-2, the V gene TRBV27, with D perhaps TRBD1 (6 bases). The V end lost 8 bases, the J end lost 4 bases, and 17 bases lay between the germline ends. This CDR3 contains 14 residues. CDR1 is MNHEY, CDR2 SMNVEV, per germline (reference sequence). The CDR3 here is CASRPLGQSYGYTF. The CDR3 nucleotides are TGTGCCAGCCGCCCCTTAGGACAGTCCTATGGCTACACCTTC.

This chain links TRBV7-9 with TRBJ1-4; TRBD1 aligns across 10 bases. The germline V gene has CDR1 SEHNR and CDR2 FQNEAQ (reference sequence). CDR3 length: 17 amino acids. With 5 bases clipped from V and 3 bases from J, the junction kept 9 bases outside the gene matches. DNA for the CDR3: TGTGCCAGCAGCCGGCCGGGACAGGGGTTAGCTAATGAAAAACTGTTTTTT. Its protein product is CASSRPGQGLANEKLFF.

For the CDR3, the DNA is TGTGCCAGCAGCTCTGACCGACAGCCTAATCAGCCCCAGCATTTT. Its translation is CASSSDRQPNQPQHF. The chain combines TRBV5-6 with TRBJ1-5, with D maybe TRBD1 (5 bases). Germline loops: CDR1 SGHDT, CDR2 YYEEEE. This CDR3 has 15 amino acids. V lost 3 bases to trimming and J lost 4 bases, with 14 bases between them.

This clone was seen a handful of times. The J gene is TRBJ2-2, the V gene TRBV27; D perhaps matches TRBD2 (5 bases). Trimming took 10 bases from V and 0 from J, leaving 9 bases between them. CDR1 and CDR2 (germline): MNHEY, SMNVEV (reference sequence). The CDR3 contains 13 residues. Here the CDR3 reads CATRTPNTGELFF. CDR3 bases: TGTGCCACCAGGACTCCGAACACCGGGGAGCTGTTTTTT.

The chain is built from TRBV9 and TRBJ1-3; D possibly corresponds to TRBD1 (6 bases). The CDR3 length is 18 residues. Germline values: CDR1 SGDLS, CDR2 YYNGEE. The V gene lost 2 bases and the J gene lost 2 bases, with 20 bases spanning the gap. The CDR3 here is CASSVEGGAAHTGNTIYF. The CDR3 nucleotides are TGTGCCAGCAGCGTCGAGGGGGGGGCCGCTCATACTGGAAACACCATATATTTT.